One sample yielded the 12 T cell receptor beta chains listed below, sequenced in a study of response to subunit inactivated influenza vaccine. One entry per CDR3 protein, called by TCRdb with MiXCR from the RT-PCR reads. The repertoire has 630,000 or so distinct CDR3 sequences, 15% to 19% of them found once; the top ten carry more than 9%. The specimen was PBMCs from blood, collected roughly 12 days after vaccination. The receptors here all came from a man in his fifties who received an inactivated influenza vaccine.

V usage is TRBV5-1 and J usage is TRBJ2-1; D might be TRBD2 (5 bases). Germline V gene sequence: CDR1 SGHRS, CDR2 YFSETQ. Between the trimmed V and J ends, which lost 0 bases and 6 bases, there was a span of 19 bases. This CDR3 is built from 17 residues. CDR3 bases: TGCGCCAGCAGCTTGGCGCCTGGAGGATCCAAAGGCAATGAGCAGTTCTTC. As protein: CASSLAPGGSKGNEQFF.

Many counts were recorded for this clonotype. The chain employs TRBV12-3 or TRBV12-4 and TRBJ1-2, with D possibly being TRBD1 (5 bases). The CDR3 length is 12 residues. With 3 bases removed from V and 4 bases from J, the gap between germline ends came to 6 bases. This chain's CDR3 is CASSLTVYGYTF. The CDR3 DNA sequence: TGTGCCAGCAGTTTGACAGTCTATGGCTACACCTTC.

In its sample, this clonotype was seen a few times. V gene TRBV29-1 combines with J gene TRBJ2-3, with D possibly matching TRBD2 (5 bases). The CDR3 has 14 residues. The V gene's germline CDR1 is SQVTM and CDR2 ANQGSEA. With 4 bases removed from V and 4 bases from J, the gap between germline ends came to 15 bases. The CDR3 sequence is CSVGWERESDTQYF. Here the CDR3 DNA reads TGCAGCGTTGGGTGGGAGAGGGAGTCAGATACGCAGTATTTT.

There are many counts of this clonotype. The chain employs TRBV18 and TRBJ1-5; 8 bases align to TRBD1. The CDR3 is made up of 14 amino acids. CDR1 is KGHSH, CDR2 LQKENI, per germline. V was pared by 5 bases and J by 5 bases, with 5 bases of the junction left unmatched. In DNA form, the CDR3 reads TGTGCCAGCTCAGCGACAGGGGCGGATCAGCCCCAGCATTTT. Amino acids: CASSATGADQPQHF.

V usage is TRBV5-5 and J usage is TRBJ2-1, with 7 bases matching TRBD2. Germline-derived CDR1 and CDR2 are SGHKS and YYEKEE (reference sequence). The CDR3 has 16 residues. Trimming took 4 bases from V and 4 from J; bases not matched to a gene: 11. The CDR3 nucleotides are TGTGCCAGCAGCCCCTACCCAGCGGGGATATACAATGAGCAGTTCTTC. Translating gives CASSPYPAGIYNEQFF. Using reference TRBV5-5 and TRBJ2-1 for the parts outside the CDR3, the full variable domain is DAGVTQSPTHLIKTRGQQVTLRCSPISGHKSVSWYQQVLGQGPQFIFQYYEKEERGRGNFPDRFSARQFPNYSSELNVNALLLGDSALYLCASSPYPAGIYNEQFFGPGTRLTVL.

This clonotype was seen a handful of times. The J gene is TRBJ2-1, the V gene TRBV30; a weak D match, TRBD2 (6 bases). Germline values: CDR1 GTSNPN, CDR2 SVGIG (reference sequence). The CDR3 sequence is 15 residues long. The V end was cut by 2 bases, the J end by 7 bases, with 18 bases between. CDR3 sequence (DNA): TGTGCCTGGAGTCCCGGGCTACCGGGGGAAAATGAGCAGTTCTTC. This codes for CAWSPGLPGENEQFF.

This clonotype was counted only a few times. The chain uses TRBV4-2 and TRBJ2-7, with no clear D. There are 14 residues in the CDR3. V was clipped by 0 bases and J by 0 bases, with 6 bases between them. Germline V gene data show CDR1 as LGHNA and CDR2 as YNFKEQ. CDR3 coding DNA: TGTGCCAGCAGCCAAGATAGTTACTCCTACGAGCAGTACTTC. This encodes CASSQDSYSYEQYF.

A few counts support this clonotype. This chain links TRBV5-1 with TRBJ2-4; D tentatively fits TRBD1 or TRBD2 (5 bases each). The CDR3 has 13 amino acids. From germline, CDR1 is SGHRS and CDR2 YFSETQ. The V gene lost 4 bases and the J gene lost 8 bases, with 13 bases spanning the gap. The CDR3 bases are TGCGCCAGCAGCCCCATGCGAGGGGACATTCAGTACTTC. This gives the protein CASSPMRGDIQYF. Drawing the rest from reference TRBV5-1 and TRBJ2-4, the complete variable domain is KAGVTQTPRYLIKTRGQQVTLSCSPISGHRSVSWYQQTPGQGLQFLFEYFSETQRNKGNFPGRFSGRQFSNSRSEMNVSTLELGDSALYLCASSPMRGDIQYFGAGTRLSVL.

The sample holds many counts of this clonotype. The genes are TRBV20-1 and TRBJ2-1; 13 bases are shared with TRBD2. Unmatched junction bases numbered 2, after V lost 7 bases and J lost 2 bases. The germline CDR1 and CDR2 sequences are DFQATT and SNEGSKA (reference sequence). This CDR3 comprises 14 residues. This CDR3 is CSGTSGGTYNEQFF. DNA for the CDR3: TGCAGTGGGACTAGCGGGGGTACCTACAATGAGCAGTTCTTC.

This clonotype was seen a few times. The V call is TRBV12-3 or TRBV12-4, the J call TRBJ2-7; 9 bases fit TRBD1. V gave up 2 bases and J gave up 5 bases; unmatched junction bases: 1. The CDR3 contains 13 residues. CDR3 DNA sequence: TGTGCCAGCAGTTTAACAGGGGGCCACGAGCAGTACTTC. It codes for CASSLTGGHEQYF.

In its sample, this clonotype was seen a few times. Being one base from a much bigger clone, this may be a read error. V and J are TRBV11-2 and TRBJ2-1; D is uncertain. Trimming left V 0 bases short and J 4 bases short, with 7 bases between. Germline V gene lookup returns CDR1 SGHAT and CDR2 FQNNGV. The length of the CDR3 is 14 residues. The CDR3 reads CASSLDGRYNEQFF. DNA for the CDR3: TGTGCCAGCAGCTTAGATGGCAGATACAATGAGCAGTTCTTC.

This clonotype has a handful of counts. The chain carries TRBV28 and TRBJ2-7; no clear D. This CDR3 is 12 amino acids long. V dropped 3 bases and J dropped 6 bases, with 9 bases sitting between them. Germline lookup yields CDR1 MDHEN and CDR2 SYDVKM. CDR3 sequence reads: CASSFASFEQYF. The CDR3 DNA reads as TGTGCCAGCAGTTTCGCGAGCTTCGAGCAGTACTTC.